The rows below give T cell receptor beta chains drawn from one sample of a study of spatial heterogeneity in lung cancer. Each CDR3 protein is one row after TCRdb ran MiXCR on the 5' RACE reads. Altogether roughly 75,000 distinct CDR3 sequences are present, about an eighth being singletons, with the ten largest covering roughly 7%. The starting material was PBMCs, obtained at surgery. The receptors originated from a male donor with early-stage non-small cell lung cancer. Both conserved end residues are part of each CDR3. The D gene is left open where the match is weak. Clone size, where shown, is once, few, many, or a class for clones that have expanded.

NA	TRBV7-9	TRBD2	TRBJ2-3	TGTGCCAGCAGCTTAAAGGAGACTAGCGGGAGGTCAGATACGCAGTATTTT	CASSLKETSGRSDTQYF
many	TRBV9	NA	TRBJ2-5	TGTGCCAGCAGCGCTCTCCGGGGTCTGGGCCAAGGAGAGACCCAGTACTTC	CASSALRGLGQGETQYF
NA	TRBV5-5	NA	TRBJ1-1	TGTGCCAGCAGCCACACGGGGGTATGGACTGAAGCTTTCTTT	CASSHTGVWTEAFF
few	TRBV7-9	TRBD1	TRBJ2-1	TGTGCCAGCAGCTTGGCAGGGGGCCAGGACAATGAGCAGTTCTTC	CASSLAGGQDNEQFF
few	TRBV4-1	TRBD2	TRBJ2-3	TGCGCCAGCAGCCTTGTTCCGGGACTAGCGGGAGGAGCGAGAGATACGCAGTATTTT	CASSLVPGLAGGARDTQYF
NA	TRBV5-6	NA	TRBJ2-5	TGTGCCAGCAGCCATTGGGGGCTCCCGGGAGCGAAGGAGACCCAGTACTTC	CASSHWGLPGAKETQYF
NA	TRBV29-1	NA	TRBJ1-6	TGCAGCGTTGGCCATAATTCACCCCTCCACTTT	CSVGHNSPLHF
few	TRBV3-1	NA	TRBJ2-1	TGTGCCAGCAGCCCAAGCGGCTACTACAATGAGCAGTTCTTC	CASSPSGYYNEQFF
many	TRBV7-9	NA	TRBJ1-1	TGTGCCAGCAGCCTATCAGGGTCCCGCGAAGCTTTCTTT	CASSLSGSREAFF
NA	TRBV7-9	NA	TRBJ2-3	TGTGCCAGCAGCTTAGAAGCCAGAGGGACAGATACGCAGTATTTT	CASSLEARGTDTQYF
few	TRBV10-2	NA	TRBJ2-3	TGCGCCAGCAGTGGGGAGGCAACTACGCAGTATTTT	CASSGEATTQYF
many	TRBV9	TRBD1	TRBJ1-1	TGTGCCAGCAGCGTAGGGGGGACAGGGGTCATGAACACTGAAGCTTTCTTT	CASSVGGTGVMNTEAFF
NA	TRBV7-6	TRBD1	TRBJ1-2	TGTGCCAGCAGCCCATCCCGACAGGGAGGCTATGGCTACACCTTC	CASSPSRQGGYGYTF
few	TRBV7-9	TRBD1	TRBJ2-1	TGTGCCAGCAGCTACGGGACAGGGTGGGTGACCTACAATGAGCAGTTCTTC	CASSYGTGWVTYNEQFF
many	TRBV9	TRBD1	TRBJ2-1	TGTGCCAGCAGCGTGACTGGGACAGAGTACAATGAGCAGTTCTTC	CASSVTGTEYNEQFF
many	TRBV28	TRBD1	TRBJ1-5	TGTGCCAGCAGGGACAGGGTTTATCGGAATCAGCCCCAGCATTTT	CASRDRVYRNQPQHF
few	TRBV28	NA	TRBJ1-4	TGTGCCAGCAGTTTACGGCACACCACGGTACAGGAAAAACTGTTTTTT	CASSLRHTTVQEKLFF
NA	TRBV3-1	NA	TRBJ2-4	TGTGCCAGCAGCCAGGCCCAGGGGAGCATTCAGTACTTC	CASSQAQGSIQYF
few	TRBV7-2	NA	TRBJ2-1	TGTGCCAGCAGCTCGGGACTCTACAATGAGCAGTTCTTC	CASSSGLYNEQFF